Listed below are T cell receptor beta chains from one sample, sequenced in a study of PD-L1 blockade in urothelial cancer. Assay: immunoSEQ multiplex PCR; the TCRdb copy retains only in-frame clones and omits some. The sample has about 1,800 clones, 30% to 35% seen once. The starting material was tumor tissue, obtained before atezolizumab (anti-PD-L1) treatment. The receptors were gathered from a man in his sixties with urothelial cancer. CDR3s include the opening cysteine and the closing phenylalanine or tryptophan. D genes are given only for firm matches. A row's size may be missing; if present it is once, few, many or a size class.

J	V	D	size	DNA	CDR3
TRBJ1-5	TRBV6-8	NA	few	TGTGCCAGCAGTTACTCGGGACCAGTGGGATTACTTCAGCCCCAGCATTTT	CASSYSGPVGLLQPQHF
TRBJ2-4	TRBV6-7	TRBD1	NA	TGTGCCAGCAGTGGGACAGGGAGACAAAACATTCAGTACTTC	CASSGTGRQNIQYF
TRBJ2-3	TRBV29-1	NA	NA	TGCAGCGTTGATTCTGAGGGGGGCACAGATACGCAGTATTTT	CSVDSEGGTDTQYF
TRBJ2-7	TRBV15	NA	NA	TGTGCCACCAGCAGAGTGGAAATTTCGGACGAGCAGTACTTC	CATSRVEISDEQYF
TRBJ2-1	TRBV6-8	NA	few	TGTGCCAGCAGTTACTCGAGGGGGGGGAGCAAAATTCTGTACAATGAGCAGTTCTTC	CASSYSRGGSKILYNEQFF
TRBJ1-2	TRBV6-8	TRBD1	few	TGTGCCATCAGCCGGGACAGCAACTATGGCTACACCTTC	CAISRDSNYGYTF
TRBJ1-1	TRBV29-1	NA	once	TGCAGCGTTGACAGGAAGAACACTGAAGCTTTCTTT	CSVDRKNTEAFF
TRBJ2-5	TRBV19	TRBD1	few	TGTGCCAGTAGTCGACAGGGCGGAGAGACCCAGTACTTC	CASSRQGGETQYF
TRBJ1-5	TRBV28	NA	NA	TGTGCCAGCAGTTTAGGGGGAACCAATCAGCCCCAGCATTTT	CASSLGGTNQPQHF